Detailed here is one T cell receptor (beta chain). What this receptor recognizes is not known. The data are from a study of T cells expressing NK-cell markers (TCRdb year 2020). Study-wide context: In sorted CD3+CD56+NKG2C+, CD3+CD56+NKG2C- and CD3+CD56-NKG2C+ T-cell subsets from several donors, TCR beta-chain repertoires were profiled. Among the eight sequenced donors, seven were HCMV-seropositive and one was HCMV-seronegative. The study sequenced eight donors, all healthy volunteers chosen at random: three men and five women. The libraries were sequenced on Illumina HiSeq 2000/2500, MiSeq or NextSeq, producing 2 x 150 bp reads.

Spanning cysteine to phenylalanine, the CDR3 consists of 15 amino acids. No DNA has been recorded. In the germline V gene (reference sequence), CDR1 corresponds to MNHNY and CDR2 to SVGAGI. Sequencing took place on an Illumina HiSeq 2000. TCR beta cDNA libraries were made by 5'RACE template switching that added a universal primer site and unique molecular identifiers. Synthesis of cDNA was primed from the TCR beta constant segment and was followed by two consecutive PCR amplification steps. In the original analysis: MIGEC handled demultiplexing of the reads and grouping by UMI, while MiTCR was used to assemble and quantify clonotypes. To exclude erroneous sequences, any TCR cDNA sequence not supported by at least two reads was discarded. The tcR package was used for downstream repertoire analysis, and clonotypes were matched across fractions by CDR3 nucleotide sequence plus V segment. VDJmatch was used to annotate antigen specificity against VDJdb, with one amino acid substitution in CDR3 allowed. TCRdb reprocessed the reads and provides one entry for every CDR3 protein sequence; no DNA is given. The V and J calls and clone size are TCRdb's, not the authors'. The table kept for this sample lists over 150,000 distinct CDR3 sequences. The ten largest clones take up about 39% of the sample.

To determine HCMV serostatus, a commercial ELISA kit was used to detect HCMV-specific IgG in serum. Ficoll density gradient centrifugation was used to isolate peripheral blood mononuclear cells from blood. Paper-wide results and their limitations: Those dominant clonotypes were again the most abundant among CD3+CD56-NKG2C+ cells in several donors, at roughly 25-60.1%. It remained unclear whether the expanded NKG2C-expressing T cell clones were specific for HCMV antigens. In six donors, the dominant CD3+CD56+NKG2C+ clonotypes ranked among the top 10 CD8+ clonotypes, making up 1.0-7.0% of CD8+ T cells.

This TCR came from a woman between 50 and 59 years old in good health. Donor details come from another sample of the same person, matched by shared clones. What was sequenced was blood T cells: a sorted CD56 or NKG2C T cell subset, CD4+ or CD8+ T cells, or bulk PBMC T cells (not recorded which). The chain uses TRBV6-6 and TRBJ2-7; absent DNA, TCRdb's TRBD1 call cannot be checked. The CDR3 region: CASSLGTFSSYEQYF.